This T cell receptor (beta chain) was captured in a study of T-cell reconstitution after alpha-beta-depleted transplantation in children. About this clonotype: No antigen is known for it.

Unique molecular identifiers tagged the TCRbeta library. TCRdb analysed the PCR reads with MiXCR anew, one entry per CDR3 protein. Of about 600,000 distinct CDR3 sequences in the sample, under 30% were seen once. The CDR3 contains 13 residues. The trim removed 6 bases at V and 7 bases at J, leaving 5 bases unmatched. The germline V gene has CDR1 MNHEY and CDR2 SVGEGT. The study's findings and limits: The study traced high day-60 TCRbeta diversity in some patients to surviving recipient T cells and thymic progenitors. T-cell numbers and diversity, one year after transplant, stemmed largely from T cells that were newly produced.

Sequenced here: PBMCs, mostly from graft donor cells, sampled 360 days after TCRalphabeta/CD19-depleted stem cell transplant. The rearrangement uses TRBV6-2 or TRBV6-3 and TRBJ1-5, with 8 nucleotides matching TRBD1. This receptor was obtained from a boy under three years old who had a stem cell transplant for acute myeloid leukemia, so the T cells may come from the graft donor. This chain's CDR3 is CASRSTGEQPQHF. The CDR3 DNA reads TGTGCCAGCAGGTCGACAGGGGAGCAGCCCCAGCATTTT.